This T cell receptor (beta chain) was sequenced during a study of blood T cell repertoires in COVID-19. Background on the study: The samples span acute and convalescent COVID-19 from the United States, Italy and Spain. The cDNA or gDNA used as material had been derived from T cells, B-cell-depleted T cells, or PBMCs.

The CDR3 has 16 amino acids. After removal of 5 bases from V and 4 bases from J, the junction contained 9 bases not matched to a gene. Germline-derived CDR1 and CDR2 are SGDLS and YYNGEE. Participant-reported clinical history was the basis for cohort assignment. Authors' processing steps: Estimation of nucleated cell counts relied on the amplification of reference gene primers. Method: immunoSEQ multiplex PCR; TCRdb's copy keeps in-frame clones and lacks some. The DNA was the basis for D and trimming; V, J and clone size are from that table. The sample has roughly 220,000 clones, 75% to 85% seen once.

The chain recombines TRBV9 with TRBJ2-6, with TRBD2 matching over 7 bases. This sequence originates from a man aged 25 to 40 with acute COVID-19. The sequenced sample consisted of PBMCs or T cells enriched from blood (not recorded which). The CDR3 DNA is TGTGCCAGCAGGAGCGGGATTGGGTCGGGGGCCAACGTCCTGACTTTC. Amino acids: CASRSGIGSGANVLTF.